This is a list of T cell receptor beta chains from one sample in a study of cytomegalovirus exposure and HLA in healthy donors. Clones were sequenced by immunoSEQ multiplex PCR, and TCRdb holds only the in-frame ones, with some missing. The sample shows about 150,000 clones, approximately 86% of them seen only once. Sequenced: PBMCs. The receptors were gathered from a woman in her forties or fifties in good health and CMV-seropositive. Both conserved end residues are part of each CDR3. A D gene is named only where the DNA matches it firmly. Clone size, where shown, is once, few, many, or a class for clones that have expanded.

TRBV27,NA,TRBD1,TRBJ1-5,CASSLVGQGRPGDNQPQHF,TGTGCCAGCAGTTTAGTGGGACAGGGTCGCCCTGGGGACAATCAGCCCCAGCATTTT
TRBV30,few,NA,TRBJ1-3,CAWTGISGNTIYF,TGTGCCTGGACAGGGATCTCTGGAAACACCATATATTTT
TRBV5-4,once,TRBD1,TRBJ2-2,CASSTGTDTGELFF,TGTGCCAGCAGCACCGGGACAGATACCGGGGAGCTGTTTTTT
TRBV10-3,NA,NA,TRBJ2-7,CAIRTTYEQYF,TGTGCCATCCGGACAACCTACGAGCAGTACTTC
TRBV5-6,NA,NA,TRBJ1-6,CASGNRNSPLHF,TGTGCCAGCGGCAACAGGAATTCACCCCTCCACTTT
TRBV15,NA,TRBD1,TRBJ1-4,CATRINRGQGEKLFF,TGTGCCACCAGGATCAACAGGGGTCAAGGAGAAAAACTGTTTTTT
TRBV7-2,NA,TRBD2,TRBJ2-3,CASSFHAGGRADTQYF,TGTGCCAGCAGCTTTCACGCGGGGGGTCGCGCAGATACGCAGTATTTT
TRBV5-1,NA,TRBD1,TRBJ2-1,CASSLDPGQSYNEQFF,TGCGCCAGCAGCTTGGATCCGGGACAGAGCTACAATGAGCAGTTCTTC
TRBV7-2,few,NA,TRBJ2-7,CASSSSSYEQYF,TGTGCCAGCAGCTCGAGCTCCTACGAGCAGTACTTC
TRBV12-5,NA,TRBD1,TRBJ2-1,CASGLRPGGSGYEQFF,TGTGCTAGTGGTTTGCGTCCAGGGGGCTCGGGATATGAGCAGTTCTTC
TRBV2,NA,NA,TRBJ1-1,CASSDDYVGKLAREAFF,TGTGCCAGCAGTGATGATTATGTGGGGAAGTTAGCGAGGGAAGCTTTCTTT
TRBV10-3,NA,NA,TRBJ2-7,CAISEGQHTYEQYF,TGTGCCATCAGTGAGGGACAACATACCTACGAGCAGTACTTC
TRBV29-1,NA,TRBD1,TRBJ2-7,CSVVSTGGYEQYF,TGCAGCGTTGTAAGTACAGGGGGCTACGAGCAGTACTTC
TRBV5-1,once,NA,TRBJ2-3,CASSFFTLSGYTQYF,TGCGCCAGCAGCTTCTTTACCCTCTCAGGATATACGCAGTATTTT
TRBV4-3,once,NA,TRBJ2-3,CASSQDRSGTSTDTQYF,TGCGCCAGCAGCCAAGATCGGTCCGGGACAAGCACAGATACGCAGTATTTT
TRBV5-8,NA,TRBD1,TRBJ2-1,CASSPSGTGWDEQFF,TGTGCCAGCAGCCCCTCCGGGACAGGGTGGGATGAGCAGTTCTTC
TRBV9,few,TRBD2,TRBJ2-2,CASSVLAGAGGELFF,TGTGCCAGCAGCGTACTAGCGGGGGCCGGCGGGGAGCTGTTTTTT
TRBV7-2,NA,NA,TRBJ2-4,CASSLEAGHSQYF,TGTGCCAGCAGCTTAGAGGCGGGCCACAGTCAGTACTTC
TRBV6-1,NA,NA,TRBJ1-3,CASSGAPGNTIYF,TGTGCCAGCAGTGGGGCCCCTGGAAACACCATATATTTT
TRBV15,NA,TRBD1,TRBJ2-2,CATSKDDRDRNTGELFF,TGTGCCACCAGCAAGGATGACCGGGACAGGAACACCGGGGAGCTGTTTTTT
TRBV4-1,NA,NA,TRBJ2-1,CASSQEAVSYNEQFF,TGCGCCAGCAGCCAAGAGGCAGTATCCTACAATGAGCAGTTCTTC
TRBV12-5,NA,NA,TRBJ1-2,CASAPEANYGYTF,TGTGCTAGTGCCCCGGAGGCCAACTATGGCTACACCTTC
TRBV4-3,NA,TRBD2,TRBJ2-1,CASSQAGLALVDEQFF,TGCGCCAGCAGCCAAGCGGGACTAGCGTTGGTTGATGAGCAGTTCTTC
TRBV10-3,NA,NA,TRBJ1-2,CASGGASPNYGYTF,TGTGCCTCAGGAGGCGCCTCCCCTAACTATGGCTACACCTTC
TRBV6-5,once,NA,TRBJ2-4,CATGSKNIQYF,TGTGCCACCGGGTCTAAAAACATTCAGTACTTC
TRBV6-1,NA,NA,TRBJ1-4,CASSARGFNEKLFF,TGTGCCAGCAGTGCAAGGGGCTTTAATGAAAAACTGTTTTTT
TRBV10-3,NA,TRBD2,TRBJ2-5,CAISEGLAGVETQYF,TGTGCCATCAGTGAGGGACTAGCGGGGGTGGAGACCCAGTACTTC
TRBV29-1,NA,TRBD1,TRBJ1-3,CSVRDRGNTIYF,TGCAGCGTCCGGGACAGGGGAAACACCATATATTTT
TRBV7-7,once,TRBD1,TRBJ2-3,CASSLGTGGVDTQYF,TGTGCTAGCAGCTTGGGGACAGGGGGCGTAGATACGCAGTATTTT
TRBV9,NA,NA,TRBJ1-2,CASSAQGGGPRANYGYTF,TGTGCCAGCAGCGCGCAAGGGGGGGGACCCAGAGCTAACTATGGCTACACCTTC
TRBV27,NA,TRBD1,TRBJ1-2,CASRLQGAGYGYTF,TGTGCCAGCAGGTTACAGGGGGCCGGCTATGGCTACACCTTC
TRBV30,NA,TRBD2,TRBJ2-7,CAWSSGGASYEQYF,TGTGCCTGGAGTAGCGGGGGGGCCTCCTACGAGCAGTACTTC
TRBV6-5,NA,NA,TRBJ1-1,CASSNLRGGEDEAFF,TGTGCCAGCAGCAACCTCAGGGGCGGCGAGGATGAAGCTTTCTTT
TRBV19,NA,TRBD1,TRBJ2-7,CASSPPKWDRGIHEQYF,TGTGCCAGTAGTCCCCCAAAGTGGGACAGGGGTATCCACGAGCAGTACTTC
TRBV2,NA,TRBD2,TRBJ2-3,CASSVSGARSTDTQYF,TGTGCCAGCAGTGTAAGCGGGGCACGGAGCACAGATACGCAGTATTTT
TRBV19,NA,NA,TRBJ1-1,CASSIAPATVLMGPEAFF,TGTGCCAGTAGTATAGCTCCGGCGACAGTTCTCATGGGGCCTGAAGCTTTCTTT
TRBV6-5,NA,NA,TRBJ2-7,CASSSFVGAEQYF,TGTGCCAGCAGTTCTTTCGTAGGGGCCGAGCAGTACTTC
TRBV18,NA,NA,TRBJ2-7,CASSPLGSLTGLGEQYF,TGTGCCAGCTCACCACTGGGGTCGCTTACAGGGTTGGGAGAGCAGTACTTC
TRBV6-1,NA,NA,TRBJ1-2,CASSESLRGYGYTF,TGTGCCAGCAGTGAATCTTTAAGAGGGTATGGCTACACCTTC
TRBV5-1,NA,NA,TRBJ2-7,CASSLVRGTYEQYF,TGCGCCAGCAGCTTGGTGAGAGGGACCTACGAGCAGTACTTC
TRBV2,once,NA,TRBJ1-5,CASSESGGQSNQPQHF,TGTGCCAGCAGTGAATCGGGGGGGCAGAGCAATCAGCCCCAGCATTTT
TRBV27,NA,NA,TRBJ2-3,CASSLSYTDTQYF,TGTGCCAGCAGTTTATCGTACACAGATACGCAGTATTTT
TRBV9,NA,NA,TRBJ2-7,CASSVEARGEQYF,TGTGCCAGCAGCGTAGAGGCAAGGGGCGAGCAGTACTTC